The 18 T cell receptor beta chains below all came from one sample that was sequenced in a study of blood T cell repertoires in COVID-19. Sequenced by immunoSEQ multiplex PCR; TCRdb stores in-frame clones only, minus some. This table has about 74,000 clones, about nine tenths appearing once. The sample comprised peripheral blood. Receptors originate from a woman older than 75 with active or convalescent COVID-19.

The rearrangement links TRBV7-9 to TRBJ2-2; 9 bases align to TRBD1. V lost 7 bases to trimming and J lost 2 bases; unmatched junction nucleotides: 5. CDR1 and CDR2 from the germline V gene are SEHNR and FQNEAQ (reference sequence). The CDR3 consists of 15 residues. The CDR3 here is CASIQGADNTGELFF. The DNA of the CDR3 is TGTGCCAGCATACAGGGGGCGGACAACACCGGGGAGCTGTTTTTT.

The chain couples TRBV27 to TRBJ2-2, with D perhaps TRBD2 (5 bases). The V gene's germline CDR1 is MNHEY and CDR2 SMNVEV (reference sequence). The CDR3 is 13 amino acids. V shed 4 bases and J shed 6 bases, with 9 bases lying between them. The CDR3 sequence is CASSSGYAGELFF. In nucleotides, the CDR3 is TGTGCCAGCAGTTCGGGGTACGCCGGGGAGCTGTTTTTT.

This clone was counted at least ten times. Different DNA sequences within this sample yield the same CDR3. The chain links TRBV6-6 to TRBJ1-3; D gene unclear. With 3 bases removed from V and 0 bases from J, the gap between germline ends came to 6 bases. CDR1 and CDR2 from the germline V gene are MNHNY and SVGAGI (reference sequence). The CDR3 extends over 14 amino acids. CDR3 residues: CASSYGSSGNTIYF. The CDR3, as DNA: TGTGCCAGCAGTTATGGCTCCTCTGGAAACACCATATATTTT.

This chain links TRBV15 with TRBJ1-1, with D possibly being TRBD1 (6 bases). The CDR3 length is 14 residues. V was shortened by 2 bases and J by 2 bases, with 9 bases between the two germline ends. Germline CDR1 is LNHNV and CDR2 is YYDKDF (reference sequence). The chain's CDR3 is CATSRNRDNTEAFF. CDR3 bases: TGTGCCACCAGCAGAAACAGGGATAACACTGAAGCTTTCTTT.

V is TRBV13 and J is TRBJ1-6; a weak D match, TRBD1 (5 bases). The germline gives CDR1 PRHDT, CDR2 FYEKMQ (reference sequence). This CDR3 has 14 amino acids. V was cut by 3 bases and J by 8 bases, with 11 bases left in between. DNA of the CDR3: TGTGCCAGCAGCTTGGCAGGGCGGCATTCACCCCTCCACTTT. It yields the protein CASSLAGRHSPLHF.

This chain connects TRBV6-2 or TRBV6-3 to TRBJ1-5, with D unresolved. CDR3 size: 14 residues. Looked up from germline, CDR1 is MNHEY and CDR2 is SVGEGT. Trimming left V 5 bases short and J 3 bases short, with 11 bases between. The CDR3, as DNA: TGTGCCAGCAGTAATCCGGGAAACAATCAGCCCCAGCATTTT. It yields the protein CASSNPGNNQPQHF.

CDR3 sequence: CASSYSRGGLRNEQFF. CDR3 nucleotides: TGTGCCAGCAGTTACTCACGGGGGGGTCTTCGTAATGAGCAGTTCTTC. The V call is TRBV6-5, the J call TRBJ2-1, with 8 nucleotides matching TRBD2. The CDR3 runs to 16 residues. Germline values: CDR1 MNHEY, CDR2 SVGAGI. V gave up 0 bases and J gave up 7 bases; unmatched junction bases: 8.

The rearrangement uses TRBV9 and TRBJ2-3; TRBD2 aligns across 8 bases. Losses at the gene ends were 5 bases for V and 3 bases for J; bases not matched to a gene: 11. This CDR3 comprises 16 residues. The germline V gene has CDR1 SGDLS and CDR2 YYNGEE. As DNA, the CDR3 is TGTGCCAGCAGTTTCTCGACGGGGGGGACAACAGATACGCAGTATTTT. It yields the protein CASSFSTGGTTDTQYF.

The V and J genes are TRBV30 and TRBJ2-3, with TRBD1 matching over 9 bases. CDR3 size: 14 residues. The germline V gene encodes CDR1 GTSNPN and CDR2 SVGIG (reference sequence). V lost 4 bases and J lost 6; bases outside the gene matches: 8. The CDR3 is CAWTWTGVTDTQYF. The CDR3 DNA sequence: TGTGCCTGGACCTGGACAGGGGTAACGGATACGCAGTATTTT.

A single count supports this clone. This sequence joins TRBV11-2 and TRBJ2-7, with 8 bases fitting TRBD1. The junction had 5 bases not matched to a gene; V was cut back by 3 bases and J by 4 bases. Germline CDR1 SGHAT, CDR2 FQNNGV. The CDR3 sequence is 14 residues long. The CDR3 bases are TGTGCCAGCAGCTTCTTCCGGGACAGGTACGAGCAGTACTTC. Its translation is CASSFFRDRYEQYF.

The gene calls are TRBV3-1 (or the pseudogene TRBV3-2) and TRBJ2-7; 8 bases map to TRBD2. Germline V lookup: CDR1 LGHDT, CDR2 YNNKEL (reference sequence). The length of the CDR3 is 15 residues. V lost 1 base, J lost 2 bases, and 4 bases stayed unmatched. CDR3 loop: CASSQGAGGTYEQYF. The CDR3 DNA reads TGTGCCAGCAGCCAAGGCGCGGGGGGAACCTACGAGCAGTACTTC.

This chain links TRBV7-9 with TRBJ1-3; 8 bases line up with TRBD1. CDR3 length: 14 residues. Germline V CDR1 and CDR2: SEHNR, FQNEAQ (reference sequence). J lost 10 bases, V lost 1 base, and 6 bases had no gene match. The CDR3, as DNA: TGTGCCAGCAGCTTAGGGACAGGGCCGATGACCATATATTTT. Its protein product is CASSLGTGPMTIYF. Using reference TRBV7-9 and TRBJ1-3 for the parts outside the CDR3, the full variable domain is DTGVSQNPRHKITKRGQNVTFRCDPISEHNRLYWYRQTLGQGPEFLTYFQNEAQLEKSRLLSDRFSAERPKGSFSTLEIQRTEQGDSAMYLCASSLGTGPMTIYFGEGSWLTVV.

This clone turned up a few times. V usage is TRBV7-8 and J usage is TRBJ1-1; D unclear. V lost 1 base and J lost 6, with 15 bases in between. Germline-derived CDR1 and CDR2 are SGHVS and FQNEAQ. CDR3 length equals 15 residues. The chain's CDR3 is CASSLVPGGNAEAFF. CDR3 nucleotides: TGTGCCAGCAGCTTAGTTCCGGGAGGTAACGCTGAAGCTTTCTTT. The full variable domain, with the rest looked up from reference TRBV7-8 and TRBJ1-1, is GAGVSQSPRYKVAKRGQDVALRCDPISGHVSLFWYQQALGQGPEFLTYFQNEAQLDKSGLPSDRFFAERPEGSVSTLKIQRTQQEDSAVYLCASSLVPGGNAEAFFGQGTRLTVV.

The chain combines TRBV3-1 (or the pseudogene TRBV3-2) with TRBJ2-7; 9 bases map to TRBD1. From germline, CDR1 is LGHDT and CDR2 YNNKEL (reference sequence). V dropped 0 bases and J dropped 6; count of bases not matched to a gene: 18. The CDR3 spans 19 residues. This chain's CDR3 is CASSQEKRDRVVDGCEQYF. Here the CDR3 DNA reads TGTGCCAGCAGCCAAGAGAAACGGGACAGGGTTGTTGATGGGTGCGAGCAGTACTTC.

This clone was observed a single time. This chain uses TRBV7-9 with TRBJ1-4; 7 bases fit TRBD1. The junction had 2 bases not matched to a gene; V was cut back by 1 base and J by 3 bases. CDR3 length: 15 amino acids. Germline values: CDR1 SEHNR, CDR2 FQNEAQ (reference sequence). CDR3 loop: CASSLEGQSNEKLFF. DNA of the CDR3: TGTGCCAGCAGCTTAGAGGGACAGTCTAATGAAAAACTGTTTTTT.

V is TRBV3-1 (or the pseudogene TRBV3-2) and J is TRBJ1-2; D unclear. Trimming took off 5 bases at V and 0 bases at J, with 13 bases between the two ends. The CDR3 spans 15 residues. Germline CDR1 and CDR2: LGHDT and YNNKEL (reference sequence). CDR3 amino acids: CASSSYGASNYGYTF. CDR3 bases: TGTGCCAGCAGCTCCTACGGAGCGTCTAACTATGGCTACACCTTC.

The chain employs TRBV6-5 and TRBJ1-2; the D gene is possibly TRBD1 (5 bases). V lost 8 bases and J 4 bases, leaving 17 bases between the germline ends. CDR1 and CDR2 (germline): MNHEY, SVGAGI. The CDR3 contains 14 residues. The CDR3 sequence is CASATAGTVYGYTF. The CDR3 DNA follows: TGTGCCAGCGCGACAGCCGGGACTGTCTATGGCTACACCTTC.

The CDR3 sequence is CASSEQGSRAKNIQYF. As DNA, the CDR3 is TGTGCCAGCAGTGAACAGGGTAGTCGGGCCAAAAACATTCAGTACTTC. J is TRBJ2-4 and V is TRBV2; tentative D call: TRBD1 (5 bases). The CDR3 totals 16 residues. The germline V gene has CDR1 SNHLY and CDR2 FYNNEI. V lost 2 bases and J lost 1, with 12 bases in between.